The 18 T cell receptor beta chains below all came from one sample that was sequenced in a study of T cell repertoires in cytomegalovirus infection. TCRdb ran MiXCR on the reads and lists one entry per CDR3 protein. The sample includes 350,000 to 550,000 distinct CDR3 sequences, around 32% of them seen just once. Sequencing was performed on PBMCs. The receptors stem from a human donor in good health (CMV status not recorded). Some clones in this sample may be carry-over from other donors' samples.

The genes are TRBV7-2 and TRBJ2-1, with no clear D. Trimming removed 5 bases at V and 4 bases at J, with 18 bases between. Germline V gene data show CDR1 as SGHTA and CDR2 as FQGNSA. CDR3 size: 16 residues. The CDR3 bases are TGTGCCAGCAGCATTGGTCCGATCGAGTCTTACAATGAGCAGTTCTTC. Translated, it gives CASSIGPIESYNEQFF.

This clonotype was seen a few times. The chain couples TRBV28 to TRBJ1-6, with D hard to call. Trimming removed 2 bases at V and 9 bases at J, with 5 bases between. The CDR3 loop spans 12 amino acids. In germline, CDR1 is MDHEN, CDR2 SYDVKM. This CDR3 is CASSLPSSPLHF. The CDR3 coding sequence is TGTGCCAGCAGTTTACCGAGTTCACCCCTCCACTTT.

As concerns this clonotype: This clone may be a read error of a much larger clone one base away. This chain joins TRBV7-9 and TRBJ2-7; weak D call: TRBD2 (5 bases). This CDR3 has 13 residues. Germline V CDR1 and CDR2: SEHNR, FQNEAQ (reference sequence). Trimming took 5 bases from V and 4 from J, leaving 12 bases between them. The CDR3 DNA reads TGTGCCAGCAGCCGAATCGGGGTATACGAGCAGTACTTC. It is translated as CASSRIGVYEQYF.

This clonotype has a handful of counts. The chain is built from TRBV20-1 and TRBJ1-5, with D uncertain. Trimming pared 3 bases from V and 4 bases from J, leaving 10 bases between. CDR3 size: 13 residues. Germline CDR1 reads DFQATT; CDR2 reads SNEGSKA (reference sequence). For the CDR3, the DNA is TGCAGTGCTAGCGTGGGAGGGAATCAGCCCCAGCATTTT. Encoded protein: CSASVGGNQPQHF.

This rearrangement joins TRBV20-1 to TRBJ2-7; no reliable D call. Germline V gene sequence: CDR1 DFQATT, CDR2 SNEGSKA (reference sequence). This CDR3 region has 13 residues. Trimming took off 6 bases at V and 1 base at J, with 13 bases between the two ends. CDR3 sequence (DNA): TGCAGTGCCCCTAAGACAAATTCCTACGAGCAGTACTTC. Protein sequence: CSAPKTNSYEQYF.

This clonotype was counted many times. The V call is TRBV11-2, the J call TRBJ2-7; D gene unclear. V was shortened by 2 bases and J by 1 base, with 9 bases between the two germline ends. The germline V gene has CDR1 SGHAT and CDR2 FQNNGV. This CDR3 has 14 residues. This CDR3 reads CASSLSHGSYEQYF. CDR3 DNA sequence: TGTGCCAGCAGCTTAAGTCACGGATCCTACGAGCAGTACTTC.

This clonotype was seen at least ten times. This chain links TRBV7-9 with TRBJ1-5, with TRBD1 identical over 8 bases. V shed 3 bases and J 4 bases; nucleotides not matched to a gene: 5. The CDR3 length is 15 residues. CDR1 is SEHNR, CDR2 FQNEAQ, per germline (reference sequence). The CDR3 DNA sequence: TGTGCCAGCAGCTTCGGGACAGGAATTAATCAGCCCCAGCATTTT. Translating it yields CASSFGTGINQPQHF.

There are a few counts of this clonotype. The CDR3 DNA follows: TGTGCCAGCACTCCAAGCGGGGGGTGGACTGAAGCTTTCTTT. Its translation: CASTPSGGWTEAFF. The chain links TRBV25-1 to TRBJ1-1, with D perhaps matching TRBD1 (5 bases). Trimming took off 7 bases at V and 5 bases at J, with 17 bases between the two ends. The CDR3 has 14 amino acids. CDR1 is MGHDK and CDR2 is SYGVNS in the germline V gene.

This chain uses TRBV29-1 with TRBJ2-1; a possible D gene is TRBD1 (5 bases). V shed 5 bases and J shed 7 bases, with 9 bases lying between them. Germline V lookup: CDR1 SQVTM, CDR2 ANQGSEA. The CDR3 spans 11 residues. The CDR3, as DNA: TGCAGCGTTTCAAAGGGGAATGAGCAGTTCTTC. This translates into CSVSKGNEQFF.

The chain recombines TRBV20-1 with TRBJ2-1, with 11 nucleotides matching TRBD2. The germline CDR1 and CDR2 sequences are DFQATT and SNEGSKA (reference sequence). The ends lost 5 bases at V and 4 bases at J; junction bases unmatched: 4. The CDR3 extends over 14 amino acids. CDR3 sequence: CSASGLAVYNEQFF. The CDR3 DNA sequence: TGCAGTGCTTCGGGACTAGCGGTTTACAATGAGCAGTTCTTC.

The genes are TRBV7-2 and TRBJ1-1, with D uncertain. The V gene's germline CDR1 is SGHTA and CDR2 FQGNSA. CDR3 size: 15 residues. V lost 5 bases to trimming and J lost 1 base, with 14 bases between them. CDR3 residues: CASSPTGLTNTEAFF. The CDR3 nucleotides read TGTGCCAGCAGCCCTACCGGACTGACGAACACTGAAGCTTTCTTT.

Ten or more counts support this clonotype. The chain joins TRBV12-3 or TRBV12-4 to TRBJ1-1; no firm D call. The CDR3 sequence is 13 residues long. The germline V and J ends were trimmed by 5 bases and 5 bases, with 12 bases remaining between them. As DNA, the CDR3 is TGTGCCAGCAGTCAAAATAGGTGGACTGAAGCTTTCTTT. This gives the protein CASSQNRWTEAFF.

As concerns this clonotype: Because it lacks the conserved phenylalanine or tryptophan at the end, this CDR3 is likely a read error. The chain uses TRBV19 and TRBJ2-4; D may correspond to TRBD1 or TRBD2 (7 bases each). This CDR3 contains 17 residues. Germline CDR1 reads LNHDA; CDR2 reads SQIVND (reference sequence). The V end was cut by 4 bases, the J end by 5 bases, with 21 bases between. The CDR3 DNA is TGTGCCAGTAGTAAGGGGACAGCGGGATCCCCACAAAACATTCAGTACTTA. Its protein is CASSKGTAGSPQNIQYL.

This chain links TRBV5-1 with TRBJ1-1, with 10 bases fitting TRBD1. From germline, CDR1 is SGHRS and CDR2 YFSETQ. The junction had 4 bases not matched to a gene; V was cut back by 4 bases and J by 4 bases. There are 14 residues in the CDR3. For the CDR3, the DNA is TGCGCCAGCAGCGCCCGGACAGGGGGCACTGAAGCTTTCTTT. This gives the protein CASSARTGGTEAFF.

The gene calls are TRBV3-1 and TRBJ1-4, with D possibly TRBD1 on 6 matching bases. Germline CDR1 is LGHDT and CDR2 is YNNKEL (reference sequence). There are 18 residues in the CDR3. V lost 4 bases, J lost 2 bases, and 20 bases lay in between. CDR3 amino acids: CASSPSRGGAWTNEKLFF. The CDR3 DNA is TGTGCCAGCAGCCCGTCCCGGGGGGGGGCATGGACTAATGAAAAACTGTTTTTT.

V is TRBV4-1 and J is TRBJ1-6, with a possible D match to TRBD1 (5 bases). The CDR3 has 15 amino acids. Germline CDR1 is MGHRA and CDR2 is YSYEKL. The ends were cut back, 2 bases at V and 6 bases at J, with 11 bases in the middle. In nucleotides, the CDR3 is TGCGCCAGCAGCCAACGTGAAGGGGCTAATTCACCCCTCCACTTT. Amino acids: CASSQREGANSPLHF.

J is TRBJ1-2 and V is TRBV5-4, with a tentative D call TRBD1 (5 bases). Trimming cost V 0 bases and J 1 base, with 13 bases left between them. This CDR3 is 16 amino acids long. CDR1 SGHNT and CDR2 YYREEE come from the germline V gene (reference sequence). Written as DNA, the CDR3 is TGTGCCAGCAGCTTGGACAGGACGTGGGATAACTATGGCTACACCTTC. This translates into CASSLDRTWDNYGYTF.

The chain recombines TRBV4-1 with TRBJ2-7; D is ambiguous. V lost 1 base, J lost 4 bases, and 8 bases lay in between. The germline CDR1 and CDR2 sequences are MGHRA and YSYEKL. The CDR3 is 13 residues long. The CDR3 DNA sequence: TGCGCCAGCAGCCAAGTTGGTGGGTACGAGCAGTACTTC. Amino acid sequence: CASSQVGGYEQYF.